This record concerns one T cell receptor beta chain sequence. Its antigen is not identified. This CDR3 is 17 amino acids long. The germline V gene encodes CDR1 SGDLS and CDR2 YYNGEE. Germline trimming cut 4 bases from V and 0 bases from J; bases unmatched to any gene: 6. Some clones are missing from TCRdb's copy, which holds only in-frame ones; the method was immunoSEQ multiplex PCR. The table lists 4,000 to 5,500 clones, roughly 70% of them singletons. The sample belongs to a study of CD8 T cell repertoires and HIV-1 epitope variants. Turning to the study itself: Each of Twenty-five Gag and Nef epitope peptides stimulated a separate culture. 1M T cells were kept uncultured as a baseline. Controls were a CMV, EBV and flu pool, Ebola AY9, and no peptide. Study-level findings and limits: This assay reports beta chains of antigen-expanded cells, not T cell function.

The chain links TRBV9 to TRBJ2-6, with 8 bases aligning to TRBD1. Sequenced: cultured CD8+ T cells derived from PBMCs. The sequence derives from a male donor with HIV. The CDR3 spells CASSIGQGISGANVLTF. The DNA of the CDR3 is TGTGCCAGCAGCATAGGACAGGGAATCTCTGGGGCCAACGTCCTGACTTTC.